The source of this T cell receptor beta chain is a study of blood T cell repertoires in COVID-19. Turning to the study itself: The samples span acute and convalescent COVID-19 from the United States, Italy and Spain. From T cells, B-cell-depleted T cells, or PBMCs came the material, which was cDNA or gDNA.

Seattle's enrolled individuals joined amid active infection and were then monitored longitudinally. This CDR3 is 16 amino acids long. Germline CDR1 is SQVTM and CDR2 is ANQGSEA. Trimming pared 3 bases from V and 2 bases from J, leaving 18 bases between. Under the authors' procedure: Nucleated cell counts were estimated from reference gene primer amplification. Some clones are missing from TCRdb's copy, which holds only in-frame ones; the method was immunoSEQ multiplex PCR. The DNA gave D and trimming, while V, J and clone size come from that table. The data show 250,000 to 350,000 clones, about 88% seen once.

Input material: peripheral blood. The source is a human donor with COVID-19, enrolled during active disease. The donor label of this sample is uncertain. This sequence joins TRBV29-1 and TRBJ2-3; D is possibly TRBD1 (6 bases). The CDR3 loop reads CSVEVGDKFDTDTQYF. CDR3 bases: TGCAGCGTTGAGGTGGGGGACAAATTCGACACAGATACGCAGTATTTT.